This is a list of T cell receptor beta chains from one sample in a study of control samples from healthy donors and cancer patients. Clones were read by immunoSEQ multiplex PCR, and TCRdb kept only the in-frame ones, dropping some. In the table there are 80,000 or so clones, roughly 94% of which are singletons. Sequencing was done on a sample of blood. These receptors all stem from a woman between 40 and 50 years old in good health. Each CDR3 is given with its conserved first and last residue. A D gene is named only where the DNA matches it firmly. Size values are once, few and many counts, or a class for expanded clones, and some rows have none.

TRBJ1-5	TRBD1	NA	TRBV18	CASTVGQAGQPQHF	TGTGCCAGCACAGTAGGACAGGCCGGACAGCCCCAGCATTTT
TRBJ2-3	NA	NA	TRBV25-1	CASSEPGKEDTQYF	TGTGCCAGCAGTGAGCCGGGGAAAGAAGATACGCAGTATTTT
TRBJ2-3	NA	NA	TRBV2	CASRGQTRADTQYF	TGTGCCAGCAGGGGGCAGACTAGAGCAGATACGCAGTATTTT
TRBJ1-5	TRBD1	NA	TRBV7-9	CASSRSLLGQNSNQPQHF	TGTGCCAGCAGCCGCTCTTTATTGGGACAGAATAGCAATCAGCCCCAGCATTTT
TRBJ1-1	NA	NA	TRBV5-4	CASIGGENTEAFF	TGTGCCAGCATCGGTGGGGAGAACACTGAAGCTTTCTTT
TRBJ2-4	NA	NA	TRBV3-1/TRBV3-2	CASSQVPGTKNIQYF	TGTGCCAGCAGCCAAGTCCCAGGGACAAAAAACATTCAGTACTTC
TRBJ1-1	NA	NA	TRBV28	CASSFQGNTEAFF	TGTGCCAGCAGTTTCCAGGGGAACACTGAAGCTTTCTTT
TRBJ1-2	NA	NA	TRBV6-1	CASSEWPVVYGYTF	TGTGCCAGCAGTGAATGGCCGGTAGTCTATGGCTACACCTTC
TRBJ1-1	NA	NA	TRBV30	CAWSPSLKEAFF	TGTGCCTGGAGCCCCTCGCTAAAGGAAGCTTTCTTT
TRBJ2-5	NA	NA	TRBV24-1	CATSDLSAETQYF	TGTGCCACCAGTGATTTAAGTGCAGAGACCCAGTACTTC
TRBJ2-3	NA	NA	TRBV5-1	CASSSSVDTSTDTQYF	TGCGCCAGCAGCTCAAGCGTCGATACTAGCACAGATACGCAGTATTTT
TRBJ1-2	NA	NA	TRBV15	CATSRWGQHYGYTF	TGTGCCACCAGCAGATGGGGGCAGCACTATGGCTACACCTTC
TRBJ2-1	NA	NA	TRBV19	CASSASLDEQFF	TGTGCCAGTAGTGCTAGCTTGGATGAGCAGTTCTTC
TRBJ2-4	TRBD1	few	TRBV11-2	CASSSIRGYIQYF	TGTGCCAGCAGCTCTATCAGGGGGTACATTCAGTACTTC
TRBJ2-3	NA	NA	TRBV5-1	CASSLGKNTDTQYF	TGCGCCAGCAGCTTGGGGAAGAACACAGATACGCAGTATTTT
TRBJ2-4	TRBD1	NA	TRBV27	CASNKQGAGNIQYF	TGTGCCAGCAACAAACAGGGGGCAGGGAACATTCAGTACTTC
TRBJ1-2	NA	NA	TRBV6-2/TRBV6-3	CASSYPPGSSYGYTF	TGTGCCAGCAGTTACCCCCCAGGGAGCAGCTATGGCTACACCTTC
TRBJ2-5	TRBD2	NA	TRBV4-1	CASSQTPGLAGRKTQYF	TGCGCCAGCAGCCAAACCCCTGGACTAGCGGGGAGGAAGACCCAGTACTTC
TRBJ2-3	NA	NA	TRBV12-3/TRBV12-4	CASTFEADTQYF	TGTGCCAGCACCTTCGAAGCGGATACGCAGTATTTT
TRBJ1-4	TRBD1	NA	TRBV7-9	CASSFPGTGGRKLFF	TGTGCCAGCAGCTTCCCCGGGACAGGGGGCCGAAAACTGTTTTTT
TRBJ1-3	TRBD1	NA	TRBV29-1	CSVEYDRVTTGNTIYF	TGCAGCGTTGAGTACGACAGGGTCACGACCGGAAACACCATATATTTT
TRBJ2-3	TRBD2	NA	TRBV29-1	CSVEGGLAGGSTDTQYF	TGCAGCGTCGAAGGGGGACTAGCGGGGGGGAGCACAGATACGCAGTATTTT
TRBJ2-3	NA	NA	TRBV10-3	CAGAPDSSTDTQYF	TGTGCCGGAGCCCCGGACAGTAGCACAGATACGCAGTATTTT
TRBJ2-4	TRBD1	NA	TRBV2	CASRSPDRVKNIQYF	TGTGCCAGCAGATCTCCCGACAGGGTCAAAAACATTCAGTACTTC
TRBJ2-5	NA	NA	TRBV5-4	CASSDERFQETQYF	TGTGCCAGCAGCGATGAGCGGTTCCAAGAGACCCAGTACTTC
TRBJ1-2	NA	NA	TRBV5-4	CASSFRYGYTF	TGTGCCAGCAGCTTTAGGTATGGCTACACCTTC
TRBJ1-4	NA	NA	TRBV6-5	CASSYARGLELFF	TGTGCCAGCAGTTACGCCAGAGGGCTGGAACTGTTTTTT
TRBJ2-2	NA	NA	TRBV3-1/TRBV3-2	CASSQRYGTSSTGELFF	TGTGCCAGCAGCCAAAGGTACGGGACCTCTTCCACCGGGGAGCTGTTTTTT
TRBJ1-1	NA	NA	TRBV7-9	CASSLSPGLEAFF	TGTGCCAGCAGCTTATCCCCGGGACTTGAAGCTTTCTTT
TRBJ2-3	TRBD2	once	TRBV10-2	CASSESILGGPVTDTQYF	TGCGCCAGCAGTGAGTCGATTTTGGGAGGGCCTGTCACAGATACGCAGTATTTT
TRBJ2-7	TRBD2	NA	TRBV5-4	CASRTSGASMHEQYF	TGTGCCAGCAGGACTAGCGGGGCTTCAATGCACGAGCAGTACTTC
TRBJ2-1	TRBD2	NA	TRBV2	CASSDPSGYNEQFF	TGTGCCAGCAGTGACCCTAGCGGATACAATGAGCAGTTCTTC
TRBJ1-2	NA	NA	TRBV5-5	CASSLRGNYGYTF	TGTGCCAGCAGCTTGCGGGGAAACTATGGCTACACCTTC
TRBJ1-1	NA	once	TRBV12-3/TRBV12-4	CASSPAGFEAFF	TGTGCCAGCAGCCCCGCCGGGTTTGAAGCTTTCTTT
TRBJ2-7	NA	NA	TRBV21-1	CASTRSGHEQYF	TGTGCCAGCACCAGGAGCGGCCACGAGCAGTACTTC
TRBJ2-1	NA	NA	TRBV10-1	CASSPLETTVLSNEQFF	TGCGCCAGCAGTCCTCTAGAGACTACGGTTTTATCAAATGAGCAGTTCTTC
TRBJ2-2	TRBD1	NA	TRBV7-6	CASSSLPGQDTGELFF	TGTGCCAGCAGCTCGCTACCGGGACAGGACACCGGGGAGCTGTTTTTT
TRBJ1-5	NA	NA	TRBV10-3	CAISGQDNQPQHF	TGTGCCATCAGTGGACAGGACAATCAGCCCCAGCATTTT
TRBJ2-7	NA	NA	TRBV13	CASSLRYEQYF	TGTGCCAGCAGCTTACGTTACGAGCAGTACTTC
TRBJ2-5	TRBD1	NA	TRBV2	CASSDWGTGVPETQYF	TGTGCCAGCAGTGATTGGGGGACAGGGGTGCCGGAGACCCAGTACTTC
TRBJ1-5	NA	NA	TRBV2	CASSRTGNSGQPQHF	TGTGCCAGCAGTCGCACCGGGAATAGTGGTCAGCCCCAGCATTTT
TRBJ1-6	NA	NA	TRBV2	CASSPPEGRNSPLHF	TGTGCCAGCAGTCCACCTGAGGGCAGGAATTCACCCCTCCACTTT
TRBJ1-5	NA	NA	TRBV28	CASSWDGNQPQHF	TGTGCCAGCAGTTGGGACGGTAATCAGCCCCAGCATTTT
TRBJ1-6	NA	NA	TRBV6-5	CASHQGSPLHF	TGTGCCAGCCACCAGGGTTCACCCCTCCACTTT
TRBJ2-7	NA	NA	TRBV19	CASSIGLTSVTYEQYF	TGTGCCAGTAGTATAGGTCTGACATCGGTGACCTACGAGCAGTACTTC
TRBJ2-2	TRBD1	NA	TRBV6-4	CASSEGGQGYAGELFF	TGTGCCAGCAGTGAGGGTGGACAGGGCTACGCCGGGGAGCTGTTTTTT
TRBJ2-1	NA	NA	TRBV2	CASRGLLPDEQFF	TGTGCCAGCAGGGGACTCCTCCCCGATGAGCAGTTCTTC
TRBJ2-3	TRBD2	NA	TRBV7-3	CASSPGGGTDTQYF	TGTGCCAGCAGCCCGGGCGGGGGTACAGATACGCAGTATTTT
TRBJ2-1	NA	NA	TRBV11-1	CASSFSGDAYNEQFF	TGTGCCAGCAGCTTTTCAGGGGATGCCTACAATGAGCAGTTCTTC
TRBJ2-5	NA	NA	TRBV5-6	CASSPRLQETQYF	TGTGCCAGCAGCCCGAGGTTGCAAGAGACCCAGTACTTC
TRBJ1-4	TRBD1	NA	TRBV4-3	CASSLWTGLREKLFF	TGCGCCAGCAGCCTCTGGACAGGGCTCCGTGAAAAACTGTTTTTT
TRBJ1-2	NA	once	TRBV10-3	CAISEQDSYGYTF	TGTGCCATCAGTGAGCAGGACTCCTATGGCTACACCTTC
TRBJ1-2	NA	NA	TRBV2	CASIYRSVNYGYTF	TGTGCCAGCATATACAGGAGCGTAAACTATGGCTACACCTTC
TRBJ1-2	NA	NA	TRBV5-1	CASSGGGPTTYGYTF	TGCGCCAGCAGCGGGGGAGGTCCTACGACCTATGGCTACACCTTC
TRBJ2-4	TRBD1	NA	TRBV5-4	CASSGWDRGENIQYF	TGTGCCAGCAGTGGATGGGACAGAGGAGAAAACATTCAGTACTTC
TRBJ2-5	NA	NA	TRBV5-6	CASSLHPQETQYF	TGTGCCAGCAGCTTGCATCCCCAAGAGACCCAGTACTTC
TRBJ1-3	NA	NA	TRBV4-1	CASTLGLSGNTIYF	TGCGCCAGCACCCTGGGTCTCTCTGGAAACACCATATATTTT